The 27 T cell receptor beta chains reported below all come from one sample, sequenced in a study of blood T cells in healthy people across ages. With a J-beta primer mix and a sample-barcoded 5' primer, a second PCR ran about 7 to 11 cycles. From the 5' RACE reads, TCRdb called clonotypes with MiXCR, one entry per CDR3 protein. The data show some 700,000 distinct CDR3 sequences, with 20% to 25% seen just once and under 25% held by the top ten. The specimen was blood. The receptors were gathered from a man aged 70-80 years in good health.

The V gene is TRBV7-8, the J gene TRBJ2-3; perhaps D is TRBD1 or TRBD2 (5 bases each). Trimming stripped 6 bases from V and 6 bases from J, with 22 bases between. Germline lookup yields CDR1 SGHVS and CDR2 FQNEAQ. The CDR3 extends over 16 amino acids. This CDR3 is CASRSVVSQRDDTQYF. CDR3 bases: TGTGCCAGCAGATCCGTCGTTTCCCAAAGGGACGATACGCAGTATTTT.

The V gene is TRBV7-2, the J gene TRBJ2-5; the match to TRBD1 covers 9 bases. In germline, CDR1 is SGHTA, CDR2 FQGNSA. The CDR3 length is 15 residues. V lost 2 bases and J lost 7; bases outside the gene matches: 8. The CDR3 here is CASSLTGTGKGTQYF. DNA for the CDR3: TGTGCCAGCAGCTTAACGGGGACAGGGAAAGGGACCCAGTACTTC.

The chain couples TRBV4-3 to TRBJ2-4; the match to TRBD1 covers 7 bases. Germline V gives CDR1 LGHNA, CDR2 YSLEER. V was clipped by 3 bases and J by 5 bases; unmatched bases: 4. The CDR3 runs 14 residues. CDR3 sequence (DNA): TGCGCCAGCAGCCACACAGGGGATGAAAACATTCAGTACTTC. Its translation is CASSHTGDENIQYF.

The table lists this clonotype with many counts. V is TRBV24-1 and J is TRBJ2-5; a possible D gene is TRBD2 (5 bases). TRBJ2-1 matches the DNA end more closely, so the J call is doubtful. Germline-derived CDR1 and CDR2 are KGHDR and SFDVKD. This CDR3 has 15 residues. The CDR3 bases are TGTGCCACCAGTGGATCAGGACTGTTAGGCAATGAGCAGTTCTTC. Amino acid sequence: CATSGSGLLGNEQFF.

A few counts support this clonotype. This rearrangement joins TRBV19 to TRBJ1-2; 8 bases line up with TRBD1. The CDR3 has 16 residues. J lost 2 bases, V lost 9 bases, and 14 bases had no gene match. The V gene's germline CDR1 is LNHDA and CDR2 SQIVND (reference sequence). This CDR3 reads CASGSGRGLENYGYTF. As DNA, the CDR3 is TGTGCCAGCGGTAGCGGCAGGGGGCTCGAGAACTATGGCTACACCTTC.

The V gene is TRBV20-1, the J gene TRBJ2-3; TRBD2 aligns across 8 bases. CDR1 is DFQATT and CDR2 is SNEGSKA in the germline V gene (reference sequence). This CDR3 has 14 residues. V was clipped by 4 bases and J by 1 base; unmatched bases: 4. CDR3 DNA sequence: TGCAGTGCTATGGCGGGAGGACGCACAGATACGCAGTATTTT. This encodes CSAMAGGRTDTQYF.

The CDR3 DNA reads as TGTGCCAGCAGCCCCCTCCCTCTAGCGTCGTATGAGCAGTTCTTC. Protein sequence: CASSPLPLASYEQFF. This chain joins TRBV7-2 and TRBJ2-1, with D possibly being TRBD2 (6 bases). Germline V lookup: CDR1 SGHTA, CDR2 FQGNSA. CDR3 length: 15 amino acids. Trimming took 5 bases from V and 8 from J, leaving 19 bases between them.

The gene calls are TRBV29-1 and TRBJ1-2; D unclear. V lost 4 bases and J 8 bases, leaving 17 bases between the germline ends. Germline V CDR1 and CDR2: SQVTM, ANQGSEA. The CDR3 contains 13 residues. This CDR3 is CSVGVSDISGYTF. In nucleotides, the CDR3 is TGCAGCGTTGGCGTCTCCGACATCTCGGGCTACACCTTC.

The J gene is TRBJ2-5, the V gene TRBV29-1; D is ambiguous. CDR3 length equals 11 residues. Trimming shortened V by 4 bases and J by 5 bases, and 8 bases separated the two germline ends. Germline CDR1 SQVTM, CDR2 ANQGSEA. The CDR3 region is CSVVEAETQYF. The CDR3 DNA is TGCAGCGTTGTGGAAGCGGAGACCCAGTACTTC.

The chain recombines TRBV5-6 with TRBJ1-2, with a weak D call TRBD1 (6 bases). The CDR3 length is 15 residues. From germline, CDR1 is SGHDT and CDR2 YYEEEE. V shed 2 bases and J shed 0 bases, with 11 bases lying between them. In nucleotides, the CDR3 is TGTGCCAGCAGCTTTTTACAGGGCTCTAACTATGGCTACACCTTC. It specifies CASSFLQGSNYGYTF.

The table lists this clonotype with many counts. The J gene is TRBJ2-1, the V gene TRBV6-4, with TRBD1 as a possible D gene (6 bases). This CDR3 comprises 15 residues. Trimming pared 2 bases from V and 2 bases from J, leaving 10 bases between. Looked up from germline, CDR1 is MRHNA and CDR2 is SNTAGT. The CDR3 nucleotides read TGTGCCAGCAGTGACACCTCAGGGGCCTACAATGAGCAGTTCTTC. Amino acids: CASSDTSGAYNEQFF.

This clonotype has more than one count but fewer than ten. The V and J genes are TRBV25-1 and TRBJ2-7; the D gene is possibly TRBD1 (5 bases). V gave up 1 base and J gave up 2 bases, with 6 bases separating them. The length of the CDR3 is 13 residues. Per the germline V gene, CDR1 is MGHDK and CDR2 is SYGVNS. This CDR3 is CASSEWGTYEQYF. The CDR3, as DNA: TGTGCCAGCAGTGAATGGGGCACCTACGAGCAGTACTTC.

The CDR3 DNA sequence: TGTGCCAGCTCACCCAGGACCGGATGGGAAAAACTGTTTTTT. Translating it yields CASSPRTGWEKLFF. The chain joins TRBV18 to TRBJ1-4; D is unclear. Germline V gene sequence: CDR1 KGHSH, CDR2 LQKENI. The CDR3 sequence is 14 residues long. V gave up 3 bases and J gave up 8 bases, with 13 bases separating them.

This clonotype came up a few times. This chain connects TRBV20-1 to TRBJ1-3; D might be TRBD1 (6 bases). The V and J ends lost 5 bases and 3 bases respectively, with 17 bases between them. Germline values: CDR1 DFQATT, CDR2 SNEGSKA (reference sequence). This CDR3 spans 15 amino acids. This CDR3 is CSAPAKGGGGNTIYF. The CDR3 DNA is TGCAGTGCTCCGGCGAAAGGGGGTGGTGGAAACACCATATATTTT.

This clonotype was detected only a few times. For the CDR3, the DNA is TGTGCCAGCAGTCCAGGGGTCCCTAATTCACCCCTCCACTTT. Translated: CASSPGVPNSPLHF. The chain uses TRBV12-3 or TRBV12-4 and TRBJ1-6; D is perhaps TRBD1 (6 bases). V was shortened by 5 bases and J by 6 bases, with 11 bases between the two germline ends. This CDR3 region has 14 residues.

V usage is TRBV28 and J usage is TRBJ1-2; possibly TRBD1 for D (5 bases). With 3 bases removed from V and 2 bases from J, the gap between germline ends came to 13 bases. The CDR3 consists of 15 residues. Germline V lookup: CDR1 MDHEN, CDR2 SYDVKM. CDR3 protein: CASSLALGGNYGYTF. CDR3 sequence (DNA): TGTGCCAGCAGTTTGGCCCTTGGGGGAAACTATGGCTACACCTTC.

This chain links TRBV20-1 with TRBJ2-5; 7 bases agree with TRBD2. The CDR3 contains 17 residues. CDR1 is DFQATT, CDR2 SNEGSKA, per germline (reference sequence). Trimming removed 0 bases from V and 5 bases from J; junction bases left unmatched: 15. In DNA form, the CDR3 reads TGCAGTGCTAGAGATTCCACGGGAGGAAACCTCCAGGAGACCCAGTACTTC. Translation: CSARDSTGGNLQETQYF.

The CDR3 nucleotides are TGTGCCAGCACGGGTCAATACGAGCAGTTCTTC. It translates to CASTGQYEQFF. This chain connects TRBV6-5 to TRBJ2-1; D ambiguous. CDR3 size: 11 residues. V was cut by 7 bases and J by 10 bases, with 11 bases left in between. Germline V gene data show CDR1 as MNHEY and CDR2 as SVGAGI.

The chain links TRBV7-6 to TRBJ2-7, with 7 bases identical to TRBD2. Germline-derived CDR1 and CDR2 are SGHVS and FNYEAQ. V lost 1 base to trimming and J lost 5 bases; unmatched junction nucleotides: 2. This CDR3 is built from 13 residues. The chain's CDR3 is CASSLVAGDEQYF. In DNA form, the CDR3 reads TGTGCCAGCAGCTTAGTGGCGGGGGACGAGCAGTACTTC.

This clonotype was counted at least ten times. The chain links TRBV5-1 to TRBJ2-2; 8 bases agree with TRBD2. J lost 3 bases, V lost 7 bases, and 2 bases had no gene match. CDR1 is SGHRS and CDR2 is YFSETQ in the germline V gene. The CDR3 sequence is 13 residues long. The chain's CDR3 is CASSRGDTGELFF. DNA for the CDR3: TGCGCCAGCTCGCGGGGGGACACCGGGGAGCTGTTTTTT.

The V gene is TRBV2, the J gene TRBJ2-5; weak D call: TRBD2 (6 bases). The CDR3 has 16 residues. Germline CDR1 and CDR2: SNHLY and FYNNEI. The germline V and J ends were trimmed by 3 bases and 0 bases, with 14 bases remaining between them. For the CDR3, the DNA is TGTGCCAGCAGTGATTGGGTAGCGGCGAACCAAGAGACCCAGTACTTC. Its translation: CASSDWVAANQETQYF.

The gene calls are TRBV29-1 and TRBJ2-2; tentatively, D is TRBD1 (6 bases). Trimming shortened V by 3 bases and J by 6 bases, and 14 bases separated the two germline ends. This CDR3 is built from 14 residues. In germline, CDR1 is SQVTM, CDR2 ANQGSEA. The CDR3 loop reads CSVELDRIPGELFF. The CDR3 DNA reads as TGCAGCGTTGAGTTGGACAGAATTCCCGGGGAGCTGTTTTTT.

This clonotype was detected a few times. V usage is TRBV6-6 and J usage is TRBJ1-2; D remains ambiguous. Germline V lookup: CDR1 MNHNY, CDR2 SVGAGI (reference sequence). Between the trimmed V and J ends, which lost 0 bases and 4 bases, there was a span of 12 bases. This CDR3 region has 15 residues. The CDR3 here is CASSYSSGSTYGYTF. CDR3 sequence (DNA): TGTGCCAGCAGTTACTCAAGTGGCAGCACCTATGGCTACACCTTC.

The DNA of the CDR3 is TGCAGTGCGAAGGTCTTTGGAGATACGCAGTATTTT. This encodes CSAKVFGDTQYF. The V gene is TRBV20-1, the J gene TRBJ2-3; D is undetermined. Germline V gene data show CDR1 as DFQATT and CDR2 as SNEGSKA (reference sequence). CDR3 length equals 12 residues. The ends were cut back, 6 bases at V and 5 bases at J, with 12 bases in the middle.

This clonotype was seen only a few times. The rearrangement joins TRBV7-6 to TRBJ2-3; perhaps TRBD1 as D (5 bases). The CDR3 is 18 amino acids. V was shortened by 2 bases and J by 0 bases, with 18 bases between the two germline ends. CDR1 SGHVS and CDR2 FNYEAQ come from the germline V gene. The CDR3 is CASSLRLIVGPSTDTQYF. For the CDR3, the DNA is TGTGCCAGCAGCTTAAGATTGATTGTGGGGCCCAGCACAGATACGCAGTATTTT.

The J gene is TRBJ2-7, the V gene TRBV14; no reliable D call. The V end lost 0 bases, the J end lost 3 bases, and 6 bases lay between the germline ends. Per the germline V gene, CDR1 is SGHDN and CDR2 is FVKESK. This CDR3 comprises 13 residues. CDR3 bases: TGTGCCAGCAGCCAAGATAACGGCTACGAGCAGTACTTC. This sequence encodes CASSQDNGYEQYF.

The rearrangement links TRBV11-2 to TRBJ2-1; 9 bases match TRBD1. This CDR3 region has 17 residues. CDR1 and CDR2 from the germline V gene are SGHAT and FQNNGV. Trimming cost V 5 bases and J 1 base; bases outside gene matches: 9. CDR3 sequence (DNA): TGTGCCAGCAGCAGCCGAACCGGGACAGGGTCCTACAATGAGCAGTTCTTC. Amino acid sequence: CASSSRTGTGSYNEQFF.